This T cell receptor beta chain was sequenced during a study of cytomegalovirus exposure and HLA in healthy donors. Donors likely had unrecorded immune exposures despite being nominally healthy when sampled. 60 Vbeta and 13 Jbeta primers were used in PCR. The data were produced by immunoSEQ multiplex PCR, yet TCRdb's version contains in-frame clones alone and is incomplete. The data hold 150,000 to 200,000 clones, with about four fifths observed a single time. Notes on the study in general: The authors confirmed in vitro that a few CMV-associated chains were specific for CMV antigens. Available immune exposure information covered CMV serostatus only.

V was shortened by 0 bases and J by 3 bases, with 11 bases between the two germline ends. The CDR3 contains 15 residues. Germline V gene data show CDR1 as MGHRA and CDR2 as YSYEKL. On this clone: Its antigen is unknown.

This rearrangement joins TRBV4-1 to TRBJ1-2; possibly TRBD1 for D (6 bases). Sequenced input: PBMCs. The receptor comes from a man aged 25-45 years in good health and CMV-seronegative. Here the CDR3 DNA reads TGCGCCAGCAGCCAAGATTCAGAGGGGGACTATGGCTACACCTTC. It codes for CASSQDSEGDYGYTF.